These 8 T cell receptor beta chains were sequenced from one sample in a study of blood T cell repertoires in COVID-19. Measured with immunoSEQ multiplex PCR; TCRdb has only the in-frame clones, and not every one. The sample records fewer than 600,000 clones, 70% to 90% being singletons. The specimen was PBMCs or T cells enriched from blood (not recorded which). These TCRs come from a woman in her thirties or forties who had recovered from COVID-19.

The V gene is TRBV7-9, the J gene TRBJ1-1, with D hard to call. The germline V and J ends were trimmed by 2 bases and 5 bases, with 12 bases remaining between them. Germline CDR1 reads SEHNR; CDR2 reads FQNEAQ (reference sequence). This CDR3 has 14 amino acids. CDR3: CASSLSQVRTEAFF. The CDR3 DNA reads TGTGCCAGCAGCTTATCCCAGGTGAGAACTGAAGCTTTCTTT.

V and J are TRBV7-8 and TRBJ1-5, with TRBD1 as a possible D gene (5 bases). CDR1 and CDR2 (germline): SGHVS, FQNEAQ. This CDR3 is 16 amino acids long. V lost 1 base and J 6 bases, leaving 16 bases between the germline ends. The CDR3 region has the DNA TGTGCCAGCAGCTTAGGTGGAGGGGTGGTCAGTCAGCCCCAGCATTTT. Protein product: CASSLGGGVVSQPQHF.

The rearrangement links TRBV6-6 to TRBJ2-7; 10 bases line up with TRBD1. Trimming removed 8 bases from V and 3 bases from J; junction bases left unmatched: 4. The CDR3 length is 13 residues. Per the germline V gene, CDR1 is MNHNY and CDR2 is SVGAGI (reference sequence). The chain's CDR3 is CASGQGGSYEQYF. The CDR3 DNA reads TGTGCCAGCGGACAGGGGGGAAGCTACGAGCAGTACTTC.

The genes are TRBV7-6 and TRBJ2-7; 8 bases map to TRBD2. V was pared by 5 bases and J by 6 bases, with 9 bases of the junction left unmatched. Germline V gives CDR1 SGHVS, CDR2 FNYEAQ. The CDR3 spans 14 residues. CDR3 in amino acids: CASSRSGSLGEQYF. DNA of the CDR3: TGTGCCAGCAGCCGAAGCGGGAGCCTAGGCGAGCAGTACTTC.

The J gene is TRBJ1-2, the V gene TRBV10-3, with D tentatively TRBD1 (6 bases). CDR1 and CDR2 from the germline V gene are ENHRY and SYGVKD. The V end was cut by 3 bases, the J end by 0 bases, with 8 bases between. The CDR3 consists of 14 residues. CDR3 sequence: CAISEQGPNYGYTF. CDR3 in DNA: TGTGCCATCAGTGAACAGGGCCCTAACTATGGCTACACCTTC.

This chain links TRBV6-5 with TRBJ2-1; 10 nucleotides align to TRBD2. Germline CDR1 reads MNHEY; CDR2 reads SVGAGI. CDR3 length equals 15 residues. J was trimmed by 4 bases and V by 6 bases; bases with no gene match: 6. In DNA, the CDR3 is TGTGCCAGCAGACAGACTAGCGGGTATTACAATGAGCAGTTCTTC. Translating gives CASRQTSGYYNEQFF.

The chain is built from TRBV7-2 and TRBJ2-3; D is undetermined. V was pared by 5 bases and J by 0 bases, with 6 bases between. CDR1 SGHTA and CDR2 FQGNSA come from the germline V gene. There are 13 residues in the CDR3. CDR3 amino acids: CASSLQSTDTQYF. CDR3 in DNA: TGTGCCAGCAGCCTTCAGAGCACAGATACGCAGTATTTT.

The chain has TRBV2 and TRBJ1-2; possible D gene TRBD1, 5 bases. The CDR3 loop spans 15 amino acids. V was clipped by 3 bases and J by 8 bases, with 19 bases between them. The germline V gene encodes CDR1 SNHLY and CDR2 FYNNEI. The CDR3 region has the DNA TGTGCCAGCAGTGATAGAGGACAACCCGGTCGGGGCTACACCTTC. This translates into CASSDRGQPGRGYTF.